This TCR beta chain was sequenced during a study of cytomegalovirus exposure and HLA in healthy donors. Study in general: A later analysis reported the approximately 120 validation repertoires used the same platform as the approximately 670 first-cohort repertoires. Study-level findings and limits: Rare TCR sequences dominated, though some public TCRs recurred in many donors. The investigators catalogued 180 or so TCR beta chains as cytomegalovirus-associated.

TCRdb's table, derived via immunoSEQ multiplex PCR, lists solely in-frame clones and lacks some. The table shows 200,000 to 250,000 clones, with around four fifths occurring only once. The V gene's germline CDR1 is GTSNPN and CDR2 SVGIG (reference sequence). The CDR3 is 15 residues long. With V trimmed by 4 bases and J by 5 bases, 9 bases remained unmatched. The donors were in the 120-subject validation cohort, distinct from the roughly 700-subject first cohort. This clone was found a few times. Its antigen is unknown. The sequenced sample was PBMCs. The receptor was isolated from a woman aged 18-30 years in good health and CMV-seronegative. The V and J genes are TRBV30 and TRBJ2-2; TRBD2 aligns across 8 bases. The CDR3 coding sequence is TGTGCCTGGATTCCCAGGGCGGGAGGAACCGGGGAGCTGTTTTTT. Translated: CAWIPRAGGTGELFF.